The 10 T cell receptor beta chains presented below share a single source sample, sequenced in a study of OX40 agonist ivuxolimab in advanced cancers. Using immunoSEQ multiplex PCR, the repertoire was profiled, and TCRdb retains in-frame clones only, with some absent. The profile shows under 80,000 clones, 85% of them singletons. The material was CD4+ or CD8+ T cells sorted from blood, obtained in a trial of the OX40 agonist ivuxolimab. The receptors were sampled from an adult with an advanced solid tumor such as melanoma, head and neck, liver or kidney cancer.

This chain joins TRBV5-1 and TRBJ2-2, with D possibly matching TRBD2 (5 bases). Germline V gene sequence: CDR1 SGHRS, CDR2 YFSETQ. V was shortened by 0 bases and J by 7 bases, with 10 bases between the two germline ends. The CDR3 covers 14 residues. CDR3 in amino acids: CASSLDGKIGELFF. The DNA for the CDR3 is TGCGCCAGCAGCTTGGACGGGAAAATCGGGGAGCTGTTTTTT.

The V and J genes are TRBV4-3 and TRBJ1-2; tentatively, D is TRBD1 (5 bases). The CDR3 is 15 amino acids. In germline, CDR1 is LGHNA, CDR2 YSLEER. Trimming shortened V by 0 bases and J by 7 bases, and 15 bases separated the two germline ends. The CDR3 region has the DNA TGCGCCAGCAGCCAAGATGGGGCGAGAGGGACTGGCTACACCTTC. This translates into CASSQDGARGTGYTF.

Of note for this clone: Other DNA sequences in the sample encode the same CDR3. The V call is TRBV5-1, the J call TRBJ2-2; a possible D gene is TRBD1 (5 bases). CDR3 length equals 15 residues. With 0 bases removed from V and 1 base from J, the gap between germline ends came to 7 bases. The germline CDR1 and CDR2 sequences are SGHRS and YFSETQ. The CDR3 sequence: CASSLGRENTGELFF. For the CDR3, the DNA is TGCGCCAGCAGCTTGGGCAGGGAGAACACCGGGGAGCTGTTTTTT.

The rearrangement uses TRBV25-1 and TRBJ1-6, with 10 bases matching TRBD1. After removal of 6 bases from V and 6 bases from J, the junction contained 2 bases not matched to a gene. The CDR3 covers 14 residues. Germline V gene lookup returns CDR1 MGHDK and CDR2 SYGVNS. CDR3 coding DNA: TGTGCCAGCAGAAGGGACAGGGGTAATTCACCCCTCCACTTT. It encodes CASRRDRGNSPLHF.

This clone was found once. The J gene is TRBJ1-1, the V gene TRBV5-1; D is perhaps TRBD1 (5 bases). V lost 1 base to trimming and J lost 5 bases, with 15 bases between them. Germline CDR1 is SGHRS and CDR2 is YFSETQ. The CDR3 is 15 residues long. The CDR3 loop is CASSLNLRGGTEAFF. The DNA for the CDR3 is TGCGCCAGCAGCTTGAACCTAAGGGGCGGAACTGAAGCTTTCTTT.

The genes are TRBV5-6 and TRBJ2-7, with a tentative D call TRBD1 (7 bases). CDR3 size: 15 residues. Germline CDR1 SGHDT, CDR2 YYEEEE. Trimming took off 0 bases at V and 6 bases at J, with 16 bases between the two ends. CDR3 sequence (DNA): TGTGCCAGCAGCTTGGGAGGGGCAGGGGGGCGCGAGCAGTACTTC. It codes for CASSLGGAGGREQYF.

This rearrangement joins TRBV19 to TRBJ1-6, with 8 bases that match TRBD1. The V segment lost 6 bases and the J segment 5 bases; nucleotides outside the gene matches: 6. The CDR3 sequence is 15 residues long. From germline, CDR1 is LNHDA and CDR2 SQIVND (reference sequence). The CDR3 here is CASRRLTGDNSPLHF. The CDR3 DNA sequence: TGTGCCAGTAGGAGACTGACAGGGGATAATTCACCCCTCCACTTT.

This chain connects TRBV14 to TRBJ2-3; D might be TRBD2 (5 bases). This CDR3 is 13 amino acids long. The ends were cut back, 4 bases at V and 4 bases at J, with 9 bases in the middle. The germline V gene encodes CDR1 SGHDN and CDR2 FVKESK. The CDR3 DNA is TGTGCCAGCAGCCCGTACGGGGCAGATACGCAGTATTTT. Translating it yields CASSPYGADTQYF.

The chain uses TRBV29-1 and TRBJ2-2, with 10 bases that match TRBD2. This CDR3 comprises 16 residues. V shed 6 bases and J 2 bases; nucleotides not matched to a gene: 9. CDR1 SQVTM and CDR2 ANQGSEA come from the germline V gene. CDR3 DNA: TGCAGCGTAGTTCTCCTAGCGGGGGTTAACACCGGGGAGCTGTTTTTT. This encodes CSVVLLAGVNTGELFF.

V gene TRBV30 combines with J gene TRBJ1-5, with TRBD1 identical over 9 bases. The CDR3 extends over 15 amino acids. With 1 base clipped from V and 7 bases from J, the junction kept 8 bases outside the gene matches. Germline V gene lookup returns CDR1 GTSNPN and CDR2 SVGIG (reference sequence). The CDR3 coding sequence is TGTGCCTGGAGTGCCGTGGACAGGGGCGGCCAGCCCCAGCATTTT. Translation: CAWSAVDRGGQPQHF.